These 11 T cell receptor beta chains share one sample of origin, sequenced in a study of radiation and T cells in renal cell carcinoma. The treatment was: 15 Gy SBRT to primary tumor, nephrectomy 4 weeks later. Profiling relied on immunoSEQ multiplex PCR, and the TCRdb table lists in-frame clones only, not all of them. The table includes approximately 18,000 clones, around two thirds detected once. Sequenced material: tumor tissue, taken from a patient whose treatment included radiotherapy and nephrectomy. The receptors here all came from a woman between 70 and 85 years old with renal cell carcinoma.

This sequence joins TRBV6-6 and TRBJ1-3; weak D call: TRBD1 (5 bases). Germline-derived CDR1 and CDR2 are MNHNY and SVGAGI (reference sequence). V gave up 5 bases and J gave up 4 bases, with 18 bases separating them. This CDR3 comprises 16 residues. DNA of the CDR3: TGTGCCAGCAGTAGAGGACGGGGGGTAGGAGGAAACACCATATATTTT. Translated: CASSRGRGVGGNTIYF.

This clone has more than one count but fewer than ten. The V and J genes are TRBV6-1 and TRBJ1-2; TRBD1 matches 9 bases. Germline assignment: CDR1 MNHNS and CDR2 SASEGT. The CDR3 runs 13 residues. V was pared by 10 bases and J by 5 bases, with 8 bases of the junction left unmatched. The CDR3 reads CATGDRDSYGYTF. The CDR3 DNA sequence: TGTGCCACTGGGGACAGGGACTCTTATGGCTACACCTTC.

This clone was seen just once. The chain is built from TRBV20-1 and TRBJ2-1; TRBD1 matches 9 bases. Germline V gene data show CDR1 as DFQATT and CDR2 as SNEGSKA (reference sequence). This CDR3 comprises 10 residues. V shed 6 bases, J shed 16 bases, and the junction held 7 bases outside the gene matches. The CDR3 protein is CSASGQGTFF. CDR3 bases: TGCAGTGCCTCCGGACAGGGGACATTCTTC.

J is TRBJ1-4 and V is TRBV4-2; D is ambiguous. V was pared by 1 base and J by 0 bases, with 9 bases between. The CDR3 sequence is 16 residues long. Looked up from germline, CDR1 is LGHNA and CDR2 is YNFKEQ. CDR3 DNA sequence: TGTGCCAGCAGCCAAGGAGCATCTACAACTAATGAAAAACTGTTTTTT. It specifies CASSQGASTTNEKLFF.

The V gene is TRBV9, the J gene TRBJ1-1, with 7 bases lining up with TRBD1. Germline CDR1 and CDR2: SGDLS and YYNGEE. The V and J ends lost 3 bases and 0 bases, in that order; junction bases with no gene match: 8. This CDR3 is 16 amino acids long. CDR3 sequence (DNA): TGTGCCAGCAGCGAGACACCAGGGGGATTGAACACTGAAGCTTTCTTT. It codes for CASSETPGGLNTEAFF.

This sequence joins TRBV6-4 and TRBJ2-3, with a weak D call TRBD2 (6 bases). This CDR3 comprises 16 residues. Deletions cut 0 bases from V and 2 bases from J, with 12 bases between. Germline values: CDR1 MRHNA, CDR2 SNTAGT. In DNA, the CDR3 is TGTGCCAGCAGTGACTCGACTGCGGGGTTCACAGATACGCAGTATTTT. It specifies CASSDSTAGFTDTQYF.

This chain links TRBV5-6 with TRBJ1-6; 7 bases line up with TRBD1. The CDR3 runs 14 residues. The V segment lost 5 bases and the J segment 5 bases; nucleotides outside the gene matches: 4. CDR1 and CDR2 (germline): SGHDT, YYEEEE. This CDR3 is CASSWTGHNSPLHF. CDR3 bases: TGTGCCAGCAGTTGGACAGGTCATAATTCACCCCTCCACTTT.

The chain joins TRBV6-5 to TRBJ2-7; D unresolved. The CDR3 is 11 amino acids. Germline V gene lookup returns CDR1 MNHEY and CDR2 SVGAGI. Between the trimmed V and J ends, which lost 7 bases and 7 bases, there was a span of 11 bases. The CDR3 nucleotides are TGTGCCAGCACCTTTCTCGGGGAGCAGTACTTC. This gives the protein CASTFLGEQYF.

V gene TRBV11-2 combines with J gene TRBJ1-2; 9 nucleotides line up with TRBD1. The length of the CDR3 is 15 residues. Looked up from germline, CDR1 is SGHAT and CDR2 is FQNNGV. V was clipped by 4 bases and J by 1 base; unmatched bases: 4. In nucleotides, the CDR3 is TGTGCCAGCAGCTCCACAGGGGGCTTTAACTATGGCTACACCTTC. It yields the protein CASSSTGGFNYGYTF.

The chain recombines TRBV19 with TRBJ2-1, with D maybe TRBD2 (6 bases). The germline V and J ends were trimmed by 4 bases and 0 bases, with 13 bases remaining between them. The CDR3 spans 16 residues. CDR1 is LNHDA and CDR2 is SQIVND in the germline V gene (reference sequence). The CDR3 reads CASSTGTVSSYNEQFF. The CDR3 DNA reads TGTGCCAGTAGTACCGGGACTGTGAGCTCCTACAATGAGCAGTTCTTC.

In its sample, this clone was seen a few times. The chain employs TRBV6-5 and TRBJ1-2, with D perhaps matching TRBD1 (5 bases). The CDR3 spans 14 residues. CDR1 is MNHEY, CDR2 SVGAGI, per germline. V was pared by 5 bases and J by 4 bases, with 14 bases between. CDR3 nucleotide sequence: TGTGCCAGCAGTCCTTTCACAGGCGGCTATGGCTACACCTTC. Protein product: CASSPFTGGYGYTF.